This entry features one T cell receptor (beta chain) sequence. Its antigen is still unknown. The entry originates in a study of cytomegalovirus exposure and HLA in healthy donors. Study details: In a previous analysis, 117 million unique TCR beta sequences were found from about 190 million T cells. Study-level points and caveats: Further analysis, carried out later, found HLA-associated TCR beta chains more clonally expanded than equally common other chains. In a later analysis, at a false discovery rate of 0.05, roughly 18,000 TCR beta sequences were associated with HLA alleles.

Primers included in the PCR were 60 Vbeta and 13 Jbeta primers. Only in-frame clones appear in the TCRdb table, and some are missing; sequencing was by immunoSEQ multiplex PCR. The sample gives some 200,000 clones, around 64% of which show up once; around 2.6% is in the top ten. V was pared by 2 bases and J by 4 bases, with 2 bases of the junction left unmatched. CDR1 and CDR2 from the germline V gene are SGHAT and FQNNGV. The CDR3 length is 15 residues. The chain has TRBV11-2 and TRBJ2-2, with TRBD1 matching 9 bases. Sequenced sample: PBMCs. This receptor was identified in a man in his forties in good health and CMV-seropositive. In DNA form, the CDR3 reads TGTGCCAGCAGCTTACTGACAGGGGGCACCGGGGAGCTGTTTTTT. Protein product: CASSLLTGGTGELFF.